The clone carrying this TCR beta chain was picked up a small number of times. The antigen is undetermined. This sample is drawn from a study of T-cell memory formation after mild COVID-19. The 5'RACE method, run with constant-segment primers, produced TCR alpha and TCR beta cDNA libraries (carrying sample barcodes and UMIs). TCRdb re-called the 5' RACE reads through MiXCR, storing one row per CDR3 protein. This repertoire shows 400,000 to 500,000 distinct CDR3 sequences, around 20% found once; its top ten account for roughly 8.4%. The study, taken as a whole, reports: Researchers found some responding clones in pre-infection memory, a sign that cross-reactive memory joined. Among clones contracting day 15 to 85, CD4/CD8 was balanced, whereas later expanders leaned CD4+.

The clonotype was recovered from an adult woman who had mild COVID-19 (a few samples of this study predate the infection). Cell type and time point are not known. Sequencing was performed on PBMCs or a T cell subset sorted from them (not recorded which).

The CDR3 loop is CASSLWTSGSNEQYF. DNA for the CDR3: TGTGCCAGCAGTTTATGGACTAGCGGGAGCAACGAGCAGTACTTC. The V and J genes are TRBV27 and TRBJ2-7, with TRBD2 matching over 13 bases. The J segment lost 5 bases and the V segment lost 1 base, leaving 2 bases of the junction unmatched. This CDR3 is 15 amino acids long. Germline assignment: CDR1 MNHEY and CDR2 SMNVEV (reference sequence).